This T cell receptor (beta chain) is from a study of cytomegalovirus exposure and HLA in healthy donors. The CDR3 covers 15 residues. Germline lookup yields CDR1 GTSNPN and CDR2 SVGIG (reference sequence). J was trimmed by 3 bases and V by 3 bases; bases with no gene match: 6. Vbeta (60) and Jbeta (13) primers were used in the PCR. Libraries were prepared by immunoSEQ multiplex PCR; TCRdb keeps only in-frame clonotypes and omits some of them. This sample's table reports tens of thousands of clones. Material: PBMCs. The clonotype comes from a female donor in good health and CMV-seronegative. This sequence joins TRBV30 and TRBJ1-3; 9 positions agree with TRBD1. CDR3 sequence: CAWRTTGGVGNTIYF. The CDR3 DNA follows: TGTGCCTGGAGGACGACAGGGGGGGTTGGAAACACCATATATTTT.